These T cell receptor beta chains were read from a single sample in a study of neurological immune-mediated disorders. TCRdb reanalysed the 5' RACE reads using MiXCR and keeps one entry per CDR3 protein. This table holds 40,000 to 45,000 distinct CDR3 sequences, roughly 12% found once. The sample comprised PBMCs. These receptors were collected from a female donor in good health. Each CDR3 is given with its conserved first and last residue. A D gene is named only where the DNA matches it firmly. Size is omitted from some rows. Given values are once, few, many or a class for expanded clones.

>many|.|TRBJ1-1|TRBV6-6
CASSRQMNTEAFF
TGTGCCAGCAGCCGGCAGATGAACACTGAAGCTTTCTTT
>many|.|TRBJ2-3|TRBV5-5
CASSPPMGITTDTQYF
TGTGCCAGCAGCCCTCCTATGGGGATAACCACAGATACGCAGTATTTT
>.|.|TRBJ2-1|TRBV7-3
CASSLKQGGSYNEQLF
TGTGCCAGCAGCTTAAAGCAGGGGGGGTCCTACAATGAGCAGTTATTC
>many|.|TRBJ1-2|TRBV29-1
CSVERHEYYGYTF
TGCAGCGTTGAGAGACACGAGTACTATGGCTACACCTTC
>many|TRBD1|TRBJ1-2|TRBV3-1
CASSLDRITNYGYTF
TGTGCCAGCAGCCTGGACAGGATAACTAACTATGGCTACACCTTC
>many|.|TRBJ2-3|TRBV10-3
CAISEPGASSYF
TGTGCCATCAGTGAGCCAGGGGCGAGTTCGTATTTT
>many|TRBD2|TRBJ2-3|TRBV6-1
CASSLGLVGTDTQYF
TGTGCCAGCAGCCTAGGACTAGTGGGCACAGATACGCAGTATTTT
>many|TRBD1|TRBJ1-4|TRBV5-5
CASRHGQAATNEKLFF
TGTGCCAGCAGACACGGACAGGCGGCAACTAATGAAAAACTGTTTTTT
>many|.|TRBJ2-7|TRBV20-1
CSASGGKDEQYF
TGCAGTGCTAGCGGGGGCAAGGACGAGCAGTACTTC
>many|.|TRBJ1-1|TRBV20-1
CSARDQEAGETEAFF
TGCAGTGCTAGAGATCAGGAGGCGGGAGAAACTGAAGCTTTCTTT
>many|.|TRBJ2-7|TRBV3-1
CASSQGGYYEQYF
TGTGCCAGCAGCCAGGGAGGATACTACGAGCAGTACTTC
>many|.|TRBJ1-5|TRBV12-3/TRBV12-4
CASSLGVQPQHF
TGTGCCAGCAGTTTAGGGGTCCAGCCCCAGCATTTT
>many|TRBD2|TRBJ2-7|TRBV5-1
CASSLGTTRREQYF
TGCGCCAGCAGCTTAGGGACTACCCGAAGGGAGCAGTACTTC
>many|.|TRBJ2-7|TRBV27
CASRKGGGSYEQYF
TGTGCCAGCCGCAAGGGGGGAGGCTCCTACGAGCAGTACTTC
>many|TRBD2|TRBJ2-3|TRBV3-1
CASSQRRGGDTQYF
TGTGCCAGCAGCCAAAGGCGGGGGGGAGATACGCAGTATTTT
>many|.|TRBJ1-1|TRBV7-8
CASSLGTGTTEAFF
TGTGCCAGCAGCTTAGGCACAGGGACCACTGAAGCTTTCTTT
>many|TRBD2|TRBJ2-3|TRBV5-1
CASTGGGGLTDTQYF
TGCGCCAGCACCGGCGGGGGGGGACTCACAGATACGCAGTATTTT
>many|.|TRBJ2-3|TRBV29-1
CSVATDTQYF
TGCAGCGTTGCGACAGATACGCAGTATTTT
>many|.|TRBJ2-6|TRBV12-3/TRBV12-4
CASSSRDPGANVLTF
TGTGCCAGCAGTTCCAGGGACCCAGGGGCCAACGTCCTGACTTTC
>many|.|TRBJ2-3|TRBV24-1
CATSDGGRSTDTQYF
TGTGCCACCAGTGACGGGGGCCGTAGCACAGATACGCAGTATTTT
>.|TRBD1|TRBJ2-7|TRBV5-1
CASSPQSGQGYEQYF
TGCGCCAGCAGCCCACAAAGCGGACAGGGGTACGAGCAGTACTTC
>.|.|TRBJ2-3|TRBV4-3
CASSQVGARTDTQYF
TGCGCCAGCAGCCAAGTAGGGGCCCGCACAGATACGCAGTATTTT
>many|TRBD1|TRBJ1-2|TRBV3-1
CASSQDLGDSLYGYTF
TGTGCCAGCAGCCAAGATTTGGGGGACAGCCTCTATGGCTACACCTTC
>many|.|TRBJ2-7|TRBV6-5
CASSYSRQLSSSYEQYF
TGTGCCAGCAGTTACTCCAGGCAACTTTCCAGCTCCTACGAGCAGTACTTC
>.|TRBD2|TRBJ2-7|TRBV20-1
CSARGSGGAWEQYF
TGCAGTGCTCGCGGGTCCGGGGGGGCATGGGAGCAGTACTTC
>many|.|TRBJ1-3|TRBV29-1
CSVDGGPSSGNTIYF
TGCAGCGTTGACGGGGGTCCGAGCTCTGGAAACACCATATATTTT
>many|TRBD2|TRBJ2-3|TRBV20-1
CSAREGRLAGTDTQYF
TGCAGTGCTAGAGAGGGGAGGCTAGCGGGCACAGATACGCAGTATTTT
>many|TRBD1|TRBJ2-1|TRBV12-3/TRBV12-4
CASSLWDRGEVEQFF
TGTGCCAGCAGTTTATGGGACAGGGGAGAGGTTGAGCAGTTCTTC
>many|.|TRBJ2-1|TRBV6-6
CASSLQGSAEQFF
TGTGCCAGCAGTCTACAGGGATCAGCTGAGCAGTTCTTC
>many|.|TRBJ2-5|TRBV2
CASSRAPEVEETQYF
TGTGCCAGCAGTCGGGCCCCGGAGGTGGAGGAGACCCAGTACTTC
>many|.|TRBJ1-1|TRBV3-1
CASSQPPITEAFF
TGTGCCAGCAGCCAACCTCCTATTACCGAAGCTTTCTTT
>many|TRBD2|TRBJ2-7|TRBV12-3/TRBV12-4
CASSLYPGLAGGPGEQYF
TGTGCCAGCAGTTTATACCCGGGACTAGCGGGAGGGCCGGGTGAGCAGTACTTC
>many|.|TRBJ1-3|TRBV5-6
CASSLSGRDAGNTIYF
TGTGCCAGCAGCTTGAGTGGCAGGGATGCCGGAAACACCATATATTTT
>many|.|TRBJ1-6|TRBV7-9
CASSLIGGTSPLHF
TGTGCCAGCAGCTTGATCGGGGGTACTTCACCCCTCCACTTT